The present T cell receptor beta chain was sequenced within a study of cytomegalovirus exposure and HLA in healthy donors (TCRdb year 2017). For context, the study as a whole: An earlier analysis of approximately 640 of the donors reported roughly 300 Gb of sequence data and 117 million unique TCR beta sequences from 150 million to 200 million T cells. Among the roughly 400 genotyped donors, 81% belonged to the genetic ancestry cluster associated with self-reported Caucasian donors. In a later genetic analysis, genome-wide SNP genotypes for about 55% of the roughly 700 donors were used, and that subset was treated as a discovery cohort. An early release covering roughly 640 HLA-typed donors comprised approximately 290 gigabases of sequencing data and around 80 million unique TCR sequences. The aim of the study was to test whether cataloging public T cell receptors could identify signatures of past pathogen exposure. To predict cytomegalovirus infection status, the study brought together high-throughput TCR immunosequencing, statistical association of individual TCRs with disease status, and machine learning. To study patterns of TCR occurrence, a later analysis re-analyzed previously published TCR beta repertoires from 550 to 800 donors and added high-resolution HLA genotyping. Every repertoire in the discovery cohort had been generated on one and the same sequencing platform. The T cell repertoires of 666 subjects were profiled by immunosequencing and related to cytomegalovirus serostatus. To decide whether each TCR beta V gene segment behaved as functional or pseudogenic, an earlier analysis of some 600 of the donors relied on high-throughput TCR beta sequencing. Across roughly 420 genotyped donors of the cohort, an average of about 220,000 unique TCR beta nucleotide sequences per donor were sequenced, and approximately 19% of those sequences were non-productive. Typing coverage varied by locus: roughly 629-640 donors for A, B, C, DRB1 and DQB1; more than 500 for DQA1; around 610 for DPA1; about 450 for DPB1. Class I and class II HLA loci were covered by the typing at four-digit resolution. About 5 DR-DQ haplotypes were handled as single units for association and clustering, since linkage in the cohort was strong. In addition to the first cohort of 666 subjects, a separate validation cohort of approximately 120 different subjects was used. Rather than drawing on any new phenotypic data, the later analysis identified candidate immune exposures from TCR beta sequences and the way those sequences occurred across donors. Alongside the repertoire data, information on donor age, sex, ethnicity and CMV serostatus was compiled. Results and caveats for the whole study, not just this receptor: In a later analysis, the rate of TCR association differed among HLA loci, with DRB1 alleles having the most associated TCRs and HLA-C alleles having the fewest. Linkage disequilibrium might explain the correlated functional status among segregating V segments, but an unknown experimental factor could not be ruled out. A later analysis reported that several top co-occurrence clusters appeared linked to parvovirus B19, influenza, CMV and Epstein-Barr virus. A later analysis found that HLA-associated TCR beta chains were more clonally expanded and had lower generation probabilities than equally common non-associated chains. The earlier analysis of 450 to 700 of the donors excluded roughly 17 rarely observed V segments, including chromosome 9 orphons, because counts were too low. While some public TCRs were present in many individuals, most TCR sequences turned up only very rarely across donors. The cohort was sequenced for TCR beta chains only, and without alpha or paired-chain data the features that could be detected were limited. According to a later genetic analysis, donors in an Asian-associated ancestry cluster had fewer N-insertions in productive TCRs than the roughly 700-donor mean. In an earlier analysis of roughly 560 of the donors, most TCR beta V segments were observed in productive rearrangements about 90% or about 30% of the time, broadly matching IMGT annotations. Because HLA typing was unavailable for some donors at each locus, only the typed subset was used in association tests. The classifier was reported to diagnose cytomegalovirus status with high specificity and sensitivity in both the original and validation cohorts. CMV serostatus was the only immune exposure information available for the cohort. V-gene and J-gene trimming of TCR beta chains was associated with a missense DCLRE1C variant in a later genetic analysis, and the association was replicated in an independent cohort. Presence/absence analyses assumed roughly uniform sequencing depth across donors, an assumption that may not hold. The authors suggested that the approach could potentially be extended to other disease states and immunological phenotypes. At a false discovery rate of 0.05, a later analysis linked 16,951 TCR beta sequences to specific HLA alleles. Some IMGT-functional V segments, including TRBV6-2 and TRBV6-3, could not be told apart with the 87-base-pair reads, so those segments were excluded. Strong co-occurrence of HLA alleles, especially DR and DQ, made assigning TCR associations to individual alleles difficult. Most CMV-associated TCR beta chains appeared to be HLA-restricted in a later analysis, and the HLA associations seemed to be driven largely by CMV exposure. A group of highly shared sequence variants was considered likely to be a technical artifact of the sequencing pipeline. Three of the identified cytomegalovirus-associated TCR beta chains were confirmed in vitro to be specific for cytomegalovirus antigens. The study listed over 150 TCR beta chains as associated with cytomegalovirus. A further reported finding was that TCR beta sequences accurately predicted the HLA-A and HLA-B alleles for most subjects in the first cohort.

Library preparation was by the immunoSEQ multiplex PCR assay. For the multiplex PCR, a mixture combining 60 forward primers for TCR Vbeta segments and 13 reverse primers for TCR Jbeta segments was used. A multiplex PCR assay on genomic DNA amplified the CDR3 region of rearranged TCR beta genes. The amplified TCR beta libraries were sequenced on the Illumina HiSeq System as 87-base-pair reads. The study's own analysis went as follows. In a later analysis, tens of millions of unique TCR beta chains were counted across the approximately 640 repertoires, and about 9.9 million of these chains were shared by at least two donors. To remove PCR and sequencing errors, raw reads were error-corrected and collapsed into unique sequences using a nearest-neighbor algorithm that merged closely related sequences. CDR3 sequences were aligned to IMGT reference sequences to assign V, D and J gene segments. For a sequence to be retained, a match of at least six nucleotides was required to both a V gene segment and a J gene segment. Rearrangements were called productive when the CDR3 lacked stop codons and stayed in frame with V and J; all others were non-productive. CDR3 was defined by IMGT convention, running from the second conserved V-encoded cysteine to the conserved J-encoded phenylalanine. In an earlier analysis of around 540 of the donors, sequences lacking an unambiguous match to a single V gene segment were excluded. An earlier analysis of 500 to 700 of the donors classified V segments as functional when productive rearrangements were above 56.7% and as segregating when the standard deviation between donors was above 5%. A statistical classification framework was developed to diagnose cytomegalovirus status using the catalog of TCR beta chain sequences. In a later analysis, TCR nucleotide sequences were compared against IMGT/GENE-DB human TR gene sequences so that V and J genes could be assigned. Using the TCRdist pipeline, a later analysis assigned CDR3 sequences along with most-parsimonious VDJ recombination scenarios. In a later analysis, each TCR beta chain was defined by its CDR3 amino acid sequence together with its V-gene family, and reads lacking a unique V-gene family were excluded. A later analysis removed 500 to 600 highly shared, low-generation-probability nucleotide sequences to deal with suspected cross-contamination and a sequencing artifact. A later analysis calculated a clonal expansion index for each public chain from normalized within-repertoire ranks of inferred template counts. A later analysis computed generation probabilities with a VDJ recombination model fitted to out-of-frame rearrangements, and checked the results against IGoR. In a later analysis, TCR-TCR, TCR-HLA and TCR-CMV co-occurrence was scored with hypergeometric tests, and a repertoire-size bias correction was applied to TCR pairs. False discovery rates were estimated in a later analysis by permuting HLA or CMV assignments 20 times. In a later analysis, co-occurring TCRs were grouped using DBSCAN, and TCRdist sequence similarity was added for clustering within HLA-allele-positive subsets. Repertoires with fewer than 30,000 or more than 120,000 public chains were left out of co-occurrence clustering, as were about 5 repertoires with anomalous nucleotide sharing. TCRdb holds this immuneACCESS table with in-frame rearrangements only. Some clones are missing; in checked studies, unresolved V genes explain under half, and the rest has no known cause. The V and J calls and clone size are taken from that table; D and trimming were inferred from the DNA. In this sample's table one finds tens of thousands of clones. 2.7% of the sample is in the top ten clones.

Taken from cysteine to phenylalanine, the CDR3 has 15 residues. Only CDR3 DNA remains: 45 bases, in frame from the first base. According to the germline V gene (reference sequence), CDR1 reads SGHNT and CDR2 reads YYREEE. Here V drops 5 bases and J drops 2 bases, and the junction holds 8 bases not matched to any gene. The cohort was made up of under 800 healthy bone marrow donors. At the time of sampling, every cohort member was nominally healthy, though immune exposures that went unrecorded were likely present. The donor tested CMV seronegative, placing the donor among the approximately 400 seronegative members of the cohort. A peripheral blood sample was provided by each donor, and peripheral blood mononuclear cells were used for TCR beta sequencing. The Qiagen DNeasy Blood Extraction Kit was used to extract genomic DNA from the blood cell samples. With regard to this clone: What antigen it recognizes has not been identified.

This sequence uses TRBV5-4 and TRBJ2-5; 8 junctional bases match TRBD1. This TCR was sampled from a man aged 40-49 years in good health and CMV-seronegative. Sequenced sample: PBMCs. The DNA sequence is TGTGCCAGCAGACCCGGGACAGGACGGCAAGAGACCCAGTACTTC. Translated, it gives CASRPGTGRQETQYF.